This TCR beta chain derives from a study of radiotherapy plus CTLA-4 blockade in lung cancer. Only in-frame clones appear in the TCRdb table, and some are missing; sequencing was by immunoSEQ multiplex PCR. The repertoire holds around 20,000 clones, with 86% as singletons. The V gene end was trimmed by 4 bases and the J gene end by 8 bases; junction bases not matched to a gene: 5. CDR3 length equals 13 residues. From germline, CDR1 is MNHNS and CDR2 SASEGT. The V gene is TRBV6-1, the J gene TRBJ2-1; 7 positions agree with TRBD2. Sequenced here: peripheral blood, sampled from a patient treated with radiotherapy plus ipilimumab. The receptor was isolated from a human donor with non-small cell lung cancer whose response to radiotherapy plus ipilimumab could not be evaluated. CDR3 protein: CASSAAGVDEQFF. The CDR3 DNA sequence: TGTGCCAGCAGTGCCGCGGGGGTCGATGAGCAGTTCTTC.